A selection of T cell receptor beta chains follows, all from one sample in a study of beta chain features in type 1 diabetes. The protocol was immunoSEQ multiplex PCR, while the TCRdb copy is restricted to in-frame clones and leaves out a portion. The sample contains hundreds of thousands of clones, around 8% of which appear only once. The sample consisted of central memory CD4+ T cells from blood. These receptors all stem from a young woman in good health. The conserved cysteine and the conserved F or W are not part of the CDR3 here. Each record gives: CDR3 protein, CDR3 length, V gene, J gene.

CDR3 protein: ASSSDAGYEQY
CDR3 length: 11
V gene: TRBV11-2
J gene: TRBJ2-7

CDR3 protein: ATSRGPRFTGELF
CDR3 length: 13
V gene: TRBV15
J gene: TRBJ2-2

CDR3 protein: AGLAGGPSSTDTQY
CDR3 length: 14
V gene: TRBV2
J gene: TRBJ2-3

CDR3 protein: ASSETGQGVYEQF
CDR3 length: 13
V gene: TRBV5-4
J gene: TRBJ2-1

CDR3 protein: ASGEVYDSNQPQH
CDR3 length: 13
V gene: TRBV28
J gene: TRBJ1-5

CDR3 protein: ASRRSGNTEAF
CDR3 length: 11
V gene: TRBV6-5
J gene: TRBJ1-1

CDR3 protein: ASGKTGSNTEAF
CDR3 length: 12
V gene: TRBV2
J gene: TRBJ1-1

CDR3 protein: ASSPHSGRALVEQY
CDR3 length: 14
V gene: TRBV7-8
J gene: TRBJ2-7

CDR3 protein: ASTRSMNTEAF
CDR3 length: 11
V gene: TRBV14
J gene: TRBJ1-1

CDR3 protein: ASSPGRGSYEQY
CDR3 length: 12
V gene: TRBV7-3
J gene: TRBJ2-7

CDR3 protein: ASSPLGGRNEQF
CDR3 length: 12
V gene: TRBV7-3
J gene: TRBJ2-1

CDR3 protein: AISGVSGNSYEQY
CDR3 length: 13
V gene: TRBV10-3
J gene: TRBJ2-7

CDR3 protein: ASSVGAVNQPQH
CDR3 length: 12
V gene: TRBV9
J gene: TRBJ1-5

CDR3 protein: ASSFTGGGFHGYT
CDR3 length: 13
V gene: TRBV7-2
J gene: TRBJ1-2

CDR3 protein: AISARTEANTEAF
CDR3 length: 13
V gene: TRBV10-3
J gene: TRBJ1-1

CDR3 protein: AIKSRDNQETQY
CDR3 length: 12
V gene: TRBV10-3
J gene: TRBJ2-5

CDR3 protein: ASSLAPSADTQY
CDR3 length: 12
V gene: TRBV11-2
J gene: TRBJ2-3

CDR3 protein: ASSLRGTYNEQF
CDR3 length: 12
V gene: TRBV7-3
J gene: TRBJ2-1

CDR3 protein: ASSERQETQY
CDR3 length: 10
V gene: TRBV2
J gene: TRBJ2-5

CDR3 protein: ASRPDTDTQY
CDR3 length: 10
V gene: TRBV2
J gene: TRBJ2-3

CDR3 protein: ASSTTWAGGSYEQY
CDR3 length: 14
V gene: TRBV5-6
J gene: TRBJ2-7

CDR3 protein: ASSLGLGVRAEQF
CDR3 length: 13
V gene: TRBV7-8
J gene: TRBJ2-1

CDR3 protein: ASSSVASGSRIQEQF
CDR3 length: 15
V gene: TRBV28
J gene: TRBJ2-1

CDR3 protein: ASSPRLAPDTQY
CDR3 length: 12
V gene: TRBV4-3
J gene: TRBJ2-3

CDR3 protein: ASSLIPSGVQETQY
CDR3 length: 14
V gene: TRBV5-1
J gene: TRBJ2-5

CDR3 protein: ASSPSIRQPQH
CDR3 length: 11
V gene: TRBV18
J gene: TRBJ1-5

CDR3 protein: ASSLDSSSYNEQF
CDR3 length: 13
V gene: TRBV7-3
J gene: TRBJ2-1

CDR3 protein: ASSRQMNTEAF
CDR3 length: 11
V gene: TRBV14
J gene: TRBJ1-1

CDR3 protein: ASSLDSRLYETQY
CDR3 length: 13
V gene: TRBV7-9
J gene: TRBJ2-5

CDR3 protein: ASSSRGPIETQY
CDR3 length: 12
V gene: TRBV5-6
J gene: TRBJ2-5

CDR3 protein: ASSEVQGRFGEQY
CDR3 length: 13
V gene: TRBV6-1
J gene: TRBJ2-7

CDR3 protein: ASSEGRGGELF
CDR3 length: 11
V gene: TRBV25-1
J gene: TRBJ2-2

CDR3 protein: ASSVRGVGTDTQY
CDR3 length: 13
V gene: TRBV9
J gene: TRBJ2-3

CDR3 protein: ASSSAGTSMMDEQF
CDR3 length: 14
V gene: TRBV5-1
J gene: TRBJ2-1

CDR3 protein: ASTFGAGGPSYGYT
CDR3 length: 14
V gene: TRBV28
J gene: TRBJ1-2

CDR3 protein: ASTTGGLGGSPLH
CDR3 length: 13
V gene: TRBV19
J gene: TRBJ1-6

CDR3 protein: ASSFDEQY
CDR3 length: 8
V gene: TRBV28
J gene: TRBJ2-7

CDR3 protein: ASSGGNHYEQY
CDR3 length: 11
V gene: TRBV9
J gene: TRBJ2-7

CDR3 protein: ASSRQIGNNQPQH
CDR3 length: 13
V gene: TRBV6-5
J gene: TRBJ1-5

CDR3 protein: ASSQGYKEKLF
CDR3 length: 11
V gene: TRBV4-2
J gene: TRBJ1-4

CDR3 protein: ASSSRTSGRGEQY
CDR3 length: 13
V gene: TRBV7-2
J gene: TRBJ2-7

CDR3 protein: ASSSWGEGIGLF
CDR3 length: 12
V gene: TRBV5-4
J gene: TRBJ2-2

CDR3 protein: ASSYYRGGDGYT
CDR3 length: 12
V gene: TRBV2
J gene: TRBJ1-2

CDR3 protein: ASSPALSDNEQF
CDR3 length: 12
V gene: TRBV18
J gene: TRBJ2-1